Sequencing of this TCR beta chain was carried out in a study of shared clonotypes between healthy human individuals. Study at large: Three plates were used per donor for CD4 naive, three for CD4 memory, two for CD8 naive and one for CD8 memory.

Nashville, Tennessee was home to all donors, each a Caucasian adult. Germline CDR1 and CDR2: SGHRS and YFSETQ. J was trimmed by 9 bases and V by 0 bases; bases with no gene match: 11. There are 16 residues in the CDR3. Profiled with immunoSEQ multiplex PCR; TCRdb holds only in-frame clones, not every one. Among roughly 1 million clones, approximately 80% were seen once, and the ten largest hold approximately 0.5%. The TCR comes from a young man in good health. Some clones in this sample may be carry-over from other donors' samples. The sequenced sample consisted of memory CD4+ T cells from PBMCs. Subset indicated: CD45RA-negative fraction. The V and J genes are TRBV5-1 and TRBJ2-1, with 8 bases fitting TRBD2. CDR3 coding DNA: TGCGCCAGCAGCTTGGTGGGACTAGGGGGTCGGCTTGAGCAGTTCTTC. Translated: CASSLVGLGGRLEQFF.